This TCR beta chain was identified in a study of monozygotic twins with inflammatory bowel disease (dated by TCRdb to about 2019). As for the study more broadly: The full study comprised 30 or so monozygotic twin pairs: nine German pairs (four IBD-concordant, five IBD-discordant) and 19 IBD-discordant Danish pairs. Each individual had, on average, about 151 000 unique TCRalpha sequences and 181 000 unique TCRbeta sequences available for analysis. Disease-associated traits were sought mainly through comparisons between IBD patients and their genetically identical healthy co-twins within discordant pairs.

On this clonotype itself: The specificity of this receptor is unknown.

In the germline V gene, CDR1 corresponds to MNHEY and CDR2 to SVGAGI. The CDR3 runs 18 amino acids, cysteine and phenylalanine included. No DNA is listed. From each donor, an approximately 2.3 ml peripheral blood sample was collected into PAXgene tubes and kept at -80 degrees C. Without any T cell sorting, total RNA was extracted from whole blood using the PAXgene blood miRNA kit on an automated QIAcube. Peripheral blood from monozygotic twin pairs who were concordant or discordant for inflammatory bowel disease underwent deep TCRalpha and TCRbeta repertoire profiling using unique molecular barcoding. For every twin pair, smoking habits were documented, and each individual was categorised as a current, former or never smoker. The investigation overall reported the following: A decrease in TCRbeta repertoire diversity, as measured by inverse Simpson index, was observed in IBD patients compared with their healthy co-twins. Compared with healthy twins, IBD patients shared fewer clonotypes with other individuals, and the difference was most pronounced in patients with signs of disease activity. Repertoire similarity did not differ between concordant and discordant twins, possibly due to limited statistical power. Because patients were on differing immunosuppressive treatments, the repertoires may have picked up extra background noise and inter-individual variability. The results gave no support for a single strong signal or clonotype linked to IBD. The analysis was unable to tell apart different T cell subtypes.

The library was prepared using 5' RACE. Preparation of each TCR library used about 3,200 ng of total RNA. cDNA was synthesized with SMARTScribe reverse transcriptase in eight separate reactions per sample. Unique molecular identifiers containing a 6-nucleotide sample barcode were introduced through template switching during cDNA synthesis. Amplification of TCRalpha and TCRbeta cDNA involved two nested PCRs of about 15 and 9 cycles, and each PCR was followed by bead purification. Before amplification, the cDNA was both treated with uracil DNA-glycosylase and purified with the QIAquick PCR purification kit. The second PCR added Illumina TruSeq-compatible adapters along with sample-specific barcodes. Library quality and concentration were checked on TapeStation and Qubit, and libraries were pooled at around 5 ng each. Pooled libraries were sequenced on an Illumina HiSeq2500 single-index Rapid Run with 2 x 100 bp reads and custom sequencing primers. The original methods were these. UMI-based consensus assembly with MiGEC version 1.2.6 was used to correct PCR and sequencing errors. MiXCR version 2.1.1 handled V(D)J alignment, clonotype assembly and CDR3 extraction. To normalise gene usage, clonotype sharing and MAIT/NKT TCR abundance, the top 1000, 10 000 and 20 000 clonotypes in each sample were analysed. After downsampling to 27 000 UMIs, diversity was calculated as the inverse Simpson index using the vegan R package. Paired Mann-Whitney U tests were applied to discordant twin pairs, and Benjamini-Hochberg correction was used for multiple testing. Through TCRdb reprocessing, the reads give one entry per CDR3 protein sequence; DNA is omitted. The V and J calls shown here were made by TCRdb, not taken from the authors' results. In this sample's table one finds approximately 340,000 distinct CDR3 sequences. The top ten clones comprise roughly 2% of the sample.

Recombination connected TRBV6-5 to TRBJ2-2; TCRdb's D call, TRBD1, is unchecked because there is no DNA. This clonotype was obtained from a human donor with ulcerative colitis or Crohn's disease, or a healthy co-twin of an affected twin (not recorded which). The sequenced sample was blood. The CDR3 reads as follows: CASSYLVPGQGLSGELFF.